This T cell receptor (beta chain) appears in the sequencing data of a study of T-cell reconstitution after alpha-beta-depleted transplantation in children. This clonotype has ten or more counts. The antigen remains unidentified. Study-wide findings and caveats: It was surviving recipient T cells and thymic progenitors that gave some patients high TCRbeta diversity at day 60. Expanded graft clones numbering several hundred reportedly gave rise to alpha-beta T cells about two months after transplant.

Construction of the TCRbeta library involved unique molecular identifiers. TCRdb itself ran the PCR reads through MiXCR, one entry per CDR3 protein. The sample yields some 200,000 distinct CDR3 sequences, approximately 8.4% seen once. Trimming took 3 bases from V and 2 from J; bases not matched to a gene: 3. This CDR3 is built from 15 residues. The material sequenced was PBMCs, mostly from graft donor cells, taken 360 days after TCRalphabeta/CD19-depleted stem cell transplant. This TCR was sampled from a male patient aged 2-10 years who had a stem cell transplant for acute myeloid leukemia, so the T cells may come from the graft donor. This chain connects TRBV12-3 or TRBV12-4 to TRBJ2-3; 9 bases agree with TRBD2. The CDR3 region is CASSFSGGATDTQYF. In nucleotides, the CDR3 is TGTGCCAGCAGTTTTAGCGGGGGAGCCACAGATACGCAGTATTTT.